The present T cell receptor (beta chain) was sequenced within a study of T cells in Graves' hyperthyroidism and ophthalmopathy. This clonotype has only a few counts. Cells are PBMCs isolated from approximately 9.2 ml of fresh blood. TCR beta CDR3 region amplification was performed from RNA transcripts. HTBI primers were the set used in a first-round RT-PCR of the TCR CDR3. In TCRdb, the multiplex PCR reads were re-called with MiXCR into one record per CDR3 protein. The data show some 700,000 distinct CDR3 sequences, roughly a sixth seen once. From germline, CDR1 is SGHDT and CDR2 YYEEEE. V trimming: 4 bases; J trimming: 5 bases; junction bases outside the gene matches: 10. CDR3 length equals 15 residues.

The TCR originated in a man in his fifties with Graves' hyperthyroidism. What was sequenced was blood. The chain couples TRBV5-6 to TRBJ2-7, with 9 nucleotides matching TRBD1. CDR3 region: CASSIPGTGPHEQYF. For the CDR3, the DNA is TGTGCCAGCAGCATCCCCGGGACAGGGCCCCACGAGCAGTACTTC.